A single sample is the source of the 4 T cell receptor beta chains below, sequenced in a study of blood T cell repertoires in COVID-19. Generated by immunoSEQ multiplex PCR, the TCRdb table keeps only in-frame clones and is missing some. The top ten clones hold about 1.3% of a sample with approximately 270,000 clones, 88% of them seen once. Source material: peripheral blood. These receptors all come from a man older than 75 with acute or convalescent COVID-19.

This chain joins TRBV7-9 and TRBJ1-4; D uncertain. This CDR3 spans 13 amino acids. Germline CDR1 reads SEHNR; CDR2 reads FQNEAQ (reference sequence). V shed 5 bases and J shed 7 bases, with 11 bases lying between them. CDR3 coding DNA: TGTGCCAGCAGCCGTAGCATCGGTGAAAAACTGTTTTTT. It translates to CASSRSIGEKLFF.

This rearrangement joins TRBV28 to TRBJ2-4; 9 bases are shared with TRBD2. Germline V gives CDR1 MDHEN, CDR2 SYDVKM. Losses at the gene ends were 4 bases for V and 1 base for J; bases not matched to a gene: 17. The length of the CDR3 is 20 residues. The CDR3 loop reads CASSSIGSSGSSSAKNIQYF. The CDR3 coding sequence is TGTGCCAGCAGTTCGATCGGGAGTAGCGGGAGCTCCTCGGCCAAAAACATTCAGTACTTC.

The CDR3 loop is CASSQGGGGTEAFF. CDR3 sequence (DNA): TGCGCCAGCAGCCAAGGGGGAGGGGGCACTGAAGCTTTCTTT. V usage is TRBV4-3 and J usage is TRBJ1-1; tentative D call: TRBD1 (6 bases). Per the germline V gene, CDR1 is LGHNA and CDR2 is YSLEER. V was pared by 1 base and J by 4 bases, with 10 bases between. The CDR3 has 14 residues.

This clone has only one observation. This chain uses TRBV11-3 with TRBJ2-1, with D possibly matching TRBD1 (6 bases). Germline CDR1 and CDR2: SGHNT and YENEEA. The CDR3 has 13 amino acids. Trimming took off 5 bases at V and 12 bases at J, with 17 bases between the two ends. In DNA, the CDR3 is TGTGCCAGCAGCCCTTTAGGGGGACGGAGGCAGTTCTTC. Its translation is CASSPLGGRRQFF.